Below are 3 T cell receptor beta chains sequenced from a single sample in a study of shared clonotypes between healthy human individuals. Assay: immunoSEQ multiplex PCR; the TCRdb copy retains only in-frame clones and omits some. Among roughly 2.4 million clones listed, around 95% were seen once. Sequences were obtained from naive CD4+ T cells sorted from blood. Subset in this sample: CD45RA+ positively selected. These receptors were obtained from a man younger than 35 in good health.

V gene TRBV7-6 combines with J gene TRBJ2-1, with 15 bases lining up with TRBD2. Trimming took 0 bases from V and 3 from J; bases not matched to a gene: 3. The CDR3 is 18 residues long. The germline V gene encodes CDR1 SGHVS and CDR2 FNYEAQ. CDR3 sequence (DNA): TGTGCCAGCAGCTTAGCCGGGACTAGCGGGAGGCTCTACAATGAGCAGTTCTTC. It yields the protein CASSLAGTSGRLYNEQFF.

A word on this clone: Other nucleotide sequences in the sample specify the same CDR3. The chain has TRBV7-2 and TRBJ2-1; the D is unclear. V lost 5 bases to trimming and J lost 4 bases, with 3 bases between them. Germline V lookup: CDR1 SGHTA, CDR2 FQGNSA. This CDR3 comprises 11 residues. This CDR3 reads CASSVYNEQFF. CDR3 bases: TGTGCCAGCAGCGTATACAATGAGCAGTTCTTC. Looking up the rest from reference TRBV7-2 and TRBJ2-1 gives the full variable domain: GAGVSQSPSNKVTEKGKDVELRCDPISGHTALYWYRQSLGQGLEFLIYFQGNSAPDKSGLPSDRFSAERTGGSVSTLTIQRTQQEDSAVYLCASSVYNEQFFGPGTRLTVL.

This chain links TRBV28 with TRBJ1-2; weak D call: TRBD1 (5 bases). The V end was cut by 5 bases, the J end by 5 bases, with 18 bases between. Germline lookup yields CDR1 MDHEN and CDR2 SYDVKM. The CDR3 has 15 amino acids. CDR3 in amino acids: CASSLQAGPIYGYTF. The DNA for the CDR3 is TGTGCCAGCAGTCTTCAGGCGGGACCTATATATGGCTACACCTTC.